The 11 T cell receptor beta chains presented below share a single source sample, sequenced in a study of T cell responses to AZD1222 COVID-19 vaccine. Assay: immunoSEQ multiplex PCR; the TCRdb copy retains only in-frame clones and omits some. The sample records 100,000 to 140,000 clones, roughly 90% being singletons. The sample consisted of peripheral blood, taken on day 0 of AZD1222 vaccination. The receptors were sampled from an adult in good health.

The chain joins TRBV6-5 to TRBJ2-1; D gene uncertain. The germline V and J ends were trimmed by 8 bases and 12 bases, with 17 bases remaining between them. In germline, CDR1 is MNHEY, CDR2 SVGAGI. The CDR3 loop spans 12 amino acids. CDR3 sequence (DNA): TGTGCCAGCGCCGAGGACCCCATGAGGCAGTTCTTC. Protein sequence: CASAEDPMRQFF.

V gene TRBV4-1 combines with J gene TRBJ1-5; D is unclear. The V gene's germline CDR1 is MGHRA and CDR2 YSYEKL. The V end was cut by 1 base, the J end by 7 bases, with 8 bases between. This CDR3 comprises 13 residues. The CDR3 sequence is CASSQGPEQPQHF. The CDR3 bases are TGCGCCAGCAGCCAAGGGCCTGAGCAGCCCCAGCATTTT.

V gene TRBV29-1 combines with J gene TRBJ2-7; D possibly corresponds to TRBD1 (6 bases). CDR1 is SQVTM and CDR2 is ANQGSEA in the germline V gene. The CDR3 is 14 residues long. V lost 5 bases to trimming and J lost 0 bases, with 14 bases between them. The CDR3 protein is CSVLQQGSSYEQYF. The CDR3 bases are TGCAGCGTTCTTCAACAGGGTTCCTCCTACGAGCAGTACTTC.

The chain has TRBV19 and TRBJ1-2; 9 bases match TRBD1. The junction had 13 bases not matched to a gene; V was cut back by 10 bases and J by 7 bases. This CDR3 has 14 amino acids. Per the germline V gene, CDR1 is LNHDA and CDR2 is SQIVND (reference sequence). The CDR3 sequence is CATLRDRVRSGYTF. The CDR3, as DNA: TGTGCCACCCTCCGGGACAGGGTAAGAAGTGGCTACACCTTC.

The V gene is TRBV2, the J gene TRBJ2-7, with a tentative D call TRBD1 (6 bases). Germline loops: CDR1 SNHLY, CDR2 FYNNEI. V was clipped by 9 bases and J by 0 bases, with 15 bases between them. CDR3 length: 14 residues. The CDR3 sequence is CARQQGRSSYEQYF. DNA of the CDR3: TGTGCCAGACAACAGGGCCGGAGCTCCTACGAGCAGTACTTC.

As DNA, the CDR3 is TGTGCCAGCAGCCAAGATCGCGGGGTCAGCGACACTGAAGCTTTCTTT. Protein: CASSQDRGVSDTEAFF. The rearrangement links TRBV3-1 (or the pseudogene TRBV3-2) to TRBJ1-1, with no clear D. CDR1 and CDR2 (germline): LGHDT, YNNKEL (reference sequence). The V end was cut by 0 bases, the J end by 3 bases, with 14 bases between. CDR3 length: 16 amino acids.

The chain employs TRBV11-1 and TRBJ2-7; TRBD1 or TRBD2 may be the D gene (6 bases each). CDR1 is SGHAT and CDR2 is FQDESV in the germline V gene (reference sequence). This CDR3 has 16 amino acids. Trimming pared 5 bases from V and 5 bases from J, leaving 22 bases between. The CDR3 sequence: CASSPGRGQEGHEQYF. Written as DNA, the CDR3 is TGTGCCAGCAGCCCCGGCCGGGGGCAGGAGGGCCACGAGCAGTACTTC.

V and J are TRBV6-4 and TRBJ2-1; TRBD1 might be the D (7 bases). Trimming pared 4 bases from V and 13 bases from J, leaving 20 bases between. The germline CDR1 and CDR2 sequences are MRHNA and SNTAGT. The CDR3 is 14 residues long. This chain's CDR3 is CASSVQSGGGEQFF. CDR3 bases: TGTGCCAGCAGTGTTCAGTCAGGGGGAGGCGAACAGTTCTTC.

The V call is TRBV30, the J call TRBJ1-2; no firm D call. V was pared by 0 bases and J by 2 bases, with 13 bases between. The CDR3 totals 15 residues. CDR1 is GTSNPN, CDR2 SVGIG, per germline (reference sequence). The CDR3 sequence is CAWSVSSLTNYGYTF. DNA for the CDR3: TGTGCCTGGAGTGTAAGCAGCCTTACGAACTATGGCTACACCTTC.

The rearrangement joins TRBV28 to TRBJ2-2, with TRBD2 matching 14 bases. Per germline, CDR1 MDHEN and CDR2 SYDVKM. V lost 5 bases to trimming and J lost 3 bases; unmatched junction nucleotides: 11. The CDR3 has 19 residues. The CDR3, as DNA: TGTGCCAGCAGTCCTGGGACTAGCGGGAGAGTAACGGACACCGGGGAGCTGTTTTTT. Translation gives CASSPGTSGRVTDTGELFF.

V and J are TRBV11-2 and TRBJ1-5; D unresolved. The V gene's germline CDR1 is SGHAT and CDR2 FQNNGV. Trimming shortened V by 1 base and J by 5 bases, and 6 bases separated the two germline ends. The CDR3 runs 13 residues. In DNA, the CDR3 is TGTGCCAGCAGCTTAGCATTTCATCAGCCCCAGCATTTT. It yields the protein CASSLAFHQPQHF. Full variable domain (rest looked up from reference TRBV11-2 and TRBJ1-5): EAGVAQSPRYKIIEKRQSVAFWCNPISGHATLYWYQQILGQGPKLLIQFQNNGVVDDSQLPKDRFSAERLKGVDSTLKIQPAKLEDSAVYLCASSLAFHQPQHFGDGTRLSIL.